Presented here are 9 T cell receptor beta chains from one specimen sequenced in a study of control samples from healthy donors and cancer patients. Measured with immunoSEQ multiplex PCR; TCRdb has only the in-frame clones, and not every one. The sample contains under 30,000 clones, 79% of which appear only once. The sample comprised PBMCs. The receptors here all came from a man in his 60s with head and neck cancer.

The gene calls are TRBV28 and TRBJ2-5; perhaps TRBD2 as D (6 bases). Germline CDR1 and CDR2: MDHEN and SYDVKM. V lost 5 bases and J lost 1, with 14 bases in between. The CDR3 spans 15 residues. This chain's CDR3 is CASSAPRAGQETQYF. For the CDR3, the DNA is TGTGCCAGCAGTGCCCCTCGAGCGGGCCAAGAGACCCAGTACTTC.

This chain uses TRBV9 with TRBJ1-4; tentatively, D is TRBD1 (6 bases). Trimming cost V 4 bases and J 2 bases, with 12 bases left between them. The germline V gene has CDR1 SGDLS and CDR2 YYNGEE. CDR3 length: 15 residues. The DNA of the CDR3 is TGTGCCAGCAGCCAAACAGGGTGGACTAATGAAAAACTGTTTTTT. Its protein product is CASSQTGWTNEKLFF.

The chain carries TRBV4-1 and TRBJ2-1; 12 nucleotides match TRBD2. CDR3 length equals 20 residues. V shed 6 bases and J 2 bases; nucleotides not matched to a gene: 17. The V gene's germline CDR1 is MGHRA and CDR2 YSYEKL. CDR3 residues: CASSHVGLAGSKGAYNEQFF. The CDR3 DNA reads TGCGCCAGCAGTCACGTAGGACTAGCGGGATCTAAGGGGGCCTACAATGAGCAGTTCTTC.

This clone was counted a few times. The chain carries TRBV14 and TRBJ2-6, with a tentative D call TRBD1 (5 bases). This CDR3 is built from 17 residues. V gave up 4 bases and J gave up 0 bases, with 13 bases separating them. CDR1 SGHDN and CDR2 FVKESK come from the germline V gene. This CDR3 is CASSPQGVLSGANVLTF. The CDR3 bases are TGTGCCAGCAGCCCCCAAGGGGTCCTCTCTGGGGCCAACGTCCTGACTTTC.

This chain links TRBV6-5 with TRBJ1-5; no firm D call. The CDR3 extends over 14 amino acids. V lost 7 bases and J lost 0, with 10 bases in between. Germline V CDR1 and CDR2: MNHEY, SVGAGI. CDR3 DNA: TGTGCCAGCATCCCTCAATTTAGCAATCAGCCCCAGCATTTT. Protein product: CASIPQFSNQPQHF.

The chain combines TRBV30 with TRBJ2-7, with 7 nucleotides matching TRBD1. The CDR3 covers 15 residues. CDR1 is GTSNPN and CDR2 is SVGIG in the germline V gene (reference sequence). Trimming took 1 base from V and 3 from J; bases not matched to a gene: 9. CDR3 coding DNA: TGTGCCTGGAGTGCCCAGGGGGAATGGGACTACGAGCAGTACTTC. Residues: CAWSAQGEWDYEQYF. Supplemented by reference TRBV30 and TRBJ2-7, the full variable domain reads SQTIHQWPATLVQPVGSPLSLECTVEGTSNPNLYWYRQAAGRGLQLLFYSVGIGQISSEVPQNLSASRPQDRQFILSSKKLLLSDSGFYLCAWSAQGEWDYEQYFGPGTRLTVT.

This clone was counted a few times. V is TRBV7-9 and J is TRBJ2-7; the D gene is possibly TRBD1 (5 bases). V lost 5 bases, J lost 8 bases, and 16 bases lay in between. The germline CDR1 and CDR2 sequences are SEHNR and FQNEAQ (reference sequence). The CDR3 sequence is 13 residues long. CDR3 DNA: TGTGCCAGCAGCCCCGACAGCGTACCCCAGCAGTACTTC. Translating gives CASSPDSVPQQYF.

The chain joins TRBV11-2 to TRBJ1-2; a weak D match, TRBD1 (6 bases). The V end was cut by 5 bases, the J end by 5 bases, with 18 bases between. The CDR3 length is 15 residues. The V gene's germline CDR1 is SGHAT and CDR2 FQNNGV. The CDR3 sequence: CASSPDGGRTYGYTF. For the CDR3, the DNA is TGTGCCAGCAGCCCAGACGGGGGCCGTACGTATGGCTACACCTTC.

This clone was seen a handful of times. The chain's CDR3 is CASSYSGATNEKLFF. CDR3 in DNA: TGTGCCAGCAGTTACTCGGGGGCAACTAATGAAAAACTGTTTTTT. The rearrangement links TRBV6-2 or TRBV6-3 to TRBJ1-4, with D perhaps matching TRBD1 (5 bases). The CDR3 is made up of 15 amino acids. V dropped 0 bases and J dropped 0 bases, with 5 bases sitting between them. Germline CDR1 is MNHEY and CDR2 is SVGEGT.